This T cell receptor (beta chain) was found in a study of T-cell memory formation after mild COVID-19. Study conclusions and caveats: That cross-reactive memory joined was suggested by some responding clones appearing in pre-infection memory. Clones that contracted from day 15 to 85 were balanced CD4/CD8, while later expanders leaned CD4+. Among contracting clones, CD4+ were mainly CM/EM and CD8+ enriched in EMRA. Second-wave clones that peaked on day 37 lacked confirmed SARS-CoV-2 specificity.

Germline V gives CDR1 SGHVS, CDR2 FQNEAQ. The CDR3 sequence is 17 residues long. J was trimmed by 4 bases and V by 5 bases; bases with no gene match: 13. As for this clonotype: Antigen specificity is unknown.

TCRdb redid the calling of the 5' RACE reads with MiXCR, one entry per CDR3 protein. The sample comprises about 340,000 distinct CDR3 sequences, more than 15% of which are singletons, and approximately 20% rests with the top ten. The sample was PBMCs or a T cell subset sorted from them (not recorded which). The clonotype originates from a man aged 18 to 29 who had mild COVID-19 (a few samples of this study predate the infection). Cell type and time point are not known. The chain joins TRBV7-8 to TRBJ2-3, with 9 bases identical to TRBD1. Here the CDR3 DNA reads TGTGCCAGCAGCGGGGCCGGGACAGGGTTACACTCAGATACGCAGTATTTT. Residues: CASSGAGTGLHSDTQYF.